The TCR beta chain under discussion was sequenced for a study of OX40 agonist ivuxolimab in advanced cancers. Turning to the study itself: Ivuxolimab, which patients received intravenously every 2 weeks, was dosed at 0.01 to 10 mg/kg.

V lost 6 bases and J lost 3, with 11 bases in between. Germline V gene lookup returns CDR1 LNHDA and CDR2 SQIVND (reference sequence). The CDR3 has 13 amino acids. The method was immunoSEQ multiplex PCR; TCRdb's version includes in-frame clones alone and lacks a portion of them. The table has tens of thousands of clones, about 85% seen once; the top ten hold around 4.5%. This receptor was identified in an adult with an advanced solid tumor such as melanoma, head and neck, liver or kidney cancer. V gene TRBV19 combines with J gene TRBJ1-1; a possible D gene is TRBD1 (6 bases). This material consisted of CD4+ or CD8+ T cells sorted from blood, taken in a trial of the OX40 agonist ivuxolimab. Written as DNA, the CDR3 is TGTGCCAGTAGCGAACAGGGATACACTGAAGCTTTCTTT. Its protein product is CASSEQGYTEAFF.